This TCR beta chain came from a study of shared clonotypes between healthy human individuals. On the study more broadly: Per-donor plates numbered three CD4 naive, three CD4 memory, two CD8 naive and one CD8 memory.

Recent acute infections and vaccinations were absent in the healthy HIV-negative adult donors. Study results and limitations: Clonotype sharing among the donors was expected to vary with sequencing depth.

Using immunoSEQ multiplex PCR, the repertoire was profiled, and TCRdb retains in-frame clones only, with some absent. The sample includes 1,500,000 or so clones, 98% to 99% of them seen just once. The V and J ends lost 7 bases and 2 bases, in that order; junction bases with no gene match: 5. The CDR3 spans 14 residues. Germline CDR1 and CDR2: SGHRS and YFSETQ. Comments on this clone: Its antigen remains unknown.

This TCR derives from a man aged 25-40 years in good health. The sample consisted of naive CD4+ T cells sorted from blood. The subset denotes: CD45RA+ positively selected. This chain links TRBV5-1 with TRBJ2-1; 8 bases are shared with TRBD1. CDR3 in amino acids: CASARTGTYNEQFF. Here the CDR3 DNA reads TGCGCCAGCGCCCGGACAGGGACCTACAATGAGCAGTTCTTC.